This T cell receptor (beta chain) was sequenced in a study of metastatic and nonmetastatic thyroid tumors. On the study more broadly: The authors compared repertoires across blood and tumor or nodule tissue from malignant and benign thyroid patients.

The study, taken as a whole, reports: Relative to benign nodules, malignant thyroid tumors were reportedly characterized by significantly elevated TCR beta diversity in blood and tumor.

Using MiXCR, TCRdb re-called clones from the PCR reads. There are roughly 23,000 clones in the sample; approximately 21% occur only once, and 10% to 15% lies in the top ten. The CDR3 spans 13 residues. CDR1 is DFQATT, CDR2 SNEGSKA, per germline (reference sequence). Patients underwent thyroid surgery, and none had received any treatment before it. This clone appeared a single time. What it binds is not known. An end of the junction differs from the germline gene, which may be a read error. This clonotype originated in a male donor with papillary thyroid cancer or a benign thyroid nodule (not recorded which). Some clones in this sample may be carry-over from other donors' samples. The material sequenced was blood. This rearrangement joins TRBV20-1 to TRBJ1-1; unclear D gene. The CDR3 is CSAGPYLNTEDFF. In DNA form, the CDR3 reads TGCAGTGCTGGTCCCTACTTGAACACTGAAGATTTCTTT.